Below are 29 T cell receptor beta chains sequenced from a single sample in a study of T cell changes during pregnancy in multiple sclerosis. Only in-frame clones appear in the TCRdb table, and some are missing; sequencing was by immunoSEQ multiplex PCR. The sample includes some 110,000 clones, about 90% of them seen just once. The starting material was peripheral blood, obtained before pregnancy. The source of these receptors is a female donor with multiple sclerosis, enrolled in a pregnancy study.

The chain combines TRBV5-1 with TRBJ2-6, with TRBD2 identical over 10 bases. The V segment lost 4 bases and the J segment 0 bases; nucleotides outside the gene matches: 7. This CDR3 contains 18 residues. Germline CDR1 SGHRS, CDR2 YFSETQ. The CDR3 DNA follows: TGCGCCAGCAGCCTCAACCTAGCGGGGGTCTCTGGGGCCAACGTCCTGACTTTC. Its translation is CASSLNLAGVSGANVLTF. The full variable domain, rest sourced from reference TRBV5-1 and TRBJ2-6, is KAGVTQTPRYLIKTRGQQVTLSCSPISGHRSVSWYQQTPGQGLQFLFEYFSETQRNKGNFPGRFSGRQFSNSRSEMNVSTLELGDSALYLCASSLNLAGVSGANVLTFGAGSRLTVL.

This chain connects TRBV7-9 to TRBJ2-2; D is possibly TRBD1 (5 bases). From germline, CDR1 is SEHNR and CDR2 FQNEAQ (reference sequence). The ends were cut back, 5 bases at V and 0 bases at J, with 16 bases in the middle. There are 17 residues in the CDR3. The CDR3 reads CASSASGALPNTGELFF. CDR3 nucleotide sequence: TGTGCCAGCAGCGCCTCTGGGGCCCTTCCGAACACCGGGGAGCTGTTTTTT. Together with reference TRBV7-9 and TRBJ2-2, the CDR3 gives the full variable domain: DTGVSQNPRHKITKRGQNVTFRCDPISEHNRLYWYRQTLGQGPEFLTYFQNEAQLEKSRLLSDRFSAERPKGSFSTLEIQRTEQGDSAMYLCASSASGALPNTGELFFGEGSRLTVL.

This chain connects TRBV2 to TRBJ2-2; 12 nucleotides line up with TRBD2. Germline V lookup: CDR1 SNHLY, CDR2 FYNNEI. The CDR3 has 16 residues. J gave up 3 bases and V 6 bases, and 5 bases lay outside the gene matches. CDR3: CASRASGGADTGELFF. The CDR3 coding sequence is TGTGCCAGCAGGGCTAGCGGGGGGGCCGACACCGGGGAGCTGTTTTTT. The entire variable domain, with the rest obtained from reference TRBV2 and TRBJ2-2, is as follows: EPEVTQTPSHQVTQMGQEVILRCVPISNHLYFYWYRQILGQKVEFLVSFYNNEISEKSEIFDDQFSVERPDGSNFTLKIRSTKLEDSAMYFCASRASGGADTGELFFGEGSRLTVL.

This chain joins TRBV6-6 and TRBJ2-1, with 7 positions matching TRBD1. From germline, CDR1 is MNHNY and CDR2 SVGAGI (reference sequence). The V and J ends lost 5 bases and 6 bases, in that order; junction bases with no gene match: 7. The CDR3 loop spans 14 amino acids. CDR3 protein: CASSIRDRGNEQFF. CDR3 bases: TGTGCCAGCAGTATCCGGGACAGAGGCAATGAGCAGTTCTTC.

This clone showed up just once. The CDR3 nucleotides read TGTGCCAGCAGGCCGACCGGGGGGAGCACAGATACGCAGTATTTT. It specifies CASRPTGGSTDTQYF. V is TRBV11-2 and J is TRBJ2-3; 7 bases map to TRBD2. CDR3 length: 15 residues. The J segment lost 0 bases and the V segment lost 6 bases, leaving 6 bases of the junction unmatched. Germline V gene lookup returns CDR1 SGHAT and CDR2 FQNNGV.

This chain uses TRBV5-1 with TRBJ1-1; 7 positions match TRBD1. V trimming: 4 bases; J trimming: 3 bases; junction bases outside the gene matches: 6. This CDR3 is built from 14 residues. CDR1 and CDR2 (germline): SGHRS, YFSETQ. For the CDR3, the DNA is TGCGCCAGCAGCCTTCAAACAGGGGACACTGAAGCTTTCTTT. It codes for CASSLQTGDTEAFF.

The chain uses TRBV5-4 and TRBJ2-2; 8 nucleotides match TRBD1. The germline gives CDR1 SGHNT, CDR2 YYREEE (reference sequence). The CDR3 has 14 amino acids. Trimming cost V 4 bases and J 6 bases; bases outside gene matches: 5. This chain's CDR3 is CASSLGQAAGELFF. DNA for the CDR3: TGTGCCAGCAGCCTGGGACAGGCGGCCGGGGAGCTGTTTTTT.

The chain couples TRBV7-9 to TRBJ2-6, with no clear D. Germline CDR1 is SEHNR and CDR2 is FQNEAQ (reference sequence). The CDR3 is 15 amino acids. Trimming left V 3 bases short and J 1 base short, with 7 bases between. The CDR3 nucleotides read TGTGCCAGCAGCTTCAGAATTTCTGGGGCCAACGTCCTGACTTTC. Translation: CASSFRISGANVLTF.

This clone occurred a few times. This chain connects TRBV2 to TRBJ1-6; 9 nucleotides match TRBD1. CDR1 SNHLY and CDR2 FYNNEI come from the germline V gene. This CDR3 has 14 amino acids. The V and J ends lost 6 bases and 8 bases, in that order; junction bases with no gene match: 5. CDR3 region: CASRTGTGYSPLHF. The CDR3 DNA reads TGTGCCAGCAGGACCGGGACAGGGTATTCACCCCTCCACTTT. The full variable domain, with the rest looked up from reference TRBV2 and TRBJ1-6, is EPEVTQTPSHQVTQMGQEVILRCVPISNHLYFYWYRQILGQKVEFLVSFYNNEISEKSEIFDDQFSVERPDGSNFTLKIRSTKLEDSAMYFCASRTGTGYSPLHFGNGTRLTVT.

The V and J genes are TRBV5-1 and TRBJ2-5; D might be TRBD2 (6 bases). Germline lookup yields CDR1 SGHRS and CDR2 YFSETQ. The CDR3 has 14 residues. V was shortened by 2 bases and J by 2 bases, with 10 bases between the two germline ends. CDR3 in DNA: TGCGCCAGCAGCTTAGTCAGCGGGCAAGAGACCCAGTACTTC. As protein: CASSLVSGQETQYF.

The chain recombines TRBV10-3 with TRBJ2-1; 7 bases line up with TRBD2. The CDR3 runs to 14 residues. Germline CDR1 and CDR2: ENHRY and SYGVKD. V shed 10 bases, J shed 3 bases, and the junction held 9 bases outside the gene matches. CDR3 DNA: TGTGCCACTACGGGGGGACTCGGCTACAATGAGCAGTTCTTC. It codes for CATTGGLGYNEQFF.

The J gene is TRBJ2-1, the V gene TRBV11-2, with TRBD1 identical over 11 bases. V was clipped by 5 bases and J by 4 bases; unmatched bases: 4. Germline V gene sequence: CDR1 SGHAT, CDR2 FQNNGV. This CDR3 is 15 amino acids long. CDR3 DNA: TGTGCCAGCAGCGATCGGGACAGGGGGTACAATGAGCAGTTCTTC. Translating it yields CASSDRDRGYNEQFF.

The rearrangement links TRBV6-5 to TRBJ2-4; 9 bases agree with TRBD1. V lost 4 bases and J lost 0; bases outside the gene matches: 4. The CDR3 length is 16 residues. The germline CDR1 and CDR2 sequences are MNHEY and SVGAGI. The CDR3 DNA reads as TGTGCCAGCAGTTTCACAGGGGGCCTAGCCAAAAACATTCAGTACTTC. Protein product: CASSFTGGLAKNIQYF.

The DNA of the CDR3 is TGTGCCAGCAGTGAGAGAGCCTACGAGCAGTACTTC. Its protein is CASSERAYEQYF. This rearrangement joins TRBV2 to TRBJ2-7, with D unclear. The germline gives CDR1 SNHLY, CDR2 FYNNEI. This CDR3 is 12 amino acids long. Trimming shortened V by 3 bases and J by 2 bases, and 5 bases separated the two germline ends.

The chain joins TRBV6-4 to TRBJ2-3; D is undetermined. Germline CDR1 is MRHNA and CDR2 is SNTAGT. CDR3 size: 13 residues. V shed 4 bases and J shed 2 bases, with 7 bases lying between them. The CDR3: CASSVADTDTQYF. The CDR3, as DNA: TGTGCCAGCAGTGTGGCAGACACAGATACGCAGTATTTT.

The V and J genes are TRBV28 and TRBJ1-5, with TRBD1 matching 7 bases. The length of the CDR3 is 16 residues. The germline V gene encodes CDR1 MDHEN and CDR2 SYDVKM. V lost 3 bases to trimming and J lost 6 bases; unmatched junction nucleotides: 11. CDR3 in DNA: TGTGCCAGCAGTTTCGAACGAGGGGGCTACAGTCAGCCCCAGCATTTT. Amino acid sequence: CASSFERGGYSQPQHF.

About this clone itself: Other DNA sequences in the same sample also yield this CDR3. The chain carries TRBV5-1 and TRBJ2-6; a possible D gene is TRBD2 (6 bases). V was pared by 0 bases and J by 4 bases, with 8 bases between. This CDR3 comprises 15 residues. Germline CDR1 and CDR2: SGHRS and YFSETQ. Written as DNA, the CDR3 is TGCGCCAGCAGCTTGGGCCGGGGGGGGGCCAACGTCCTGACTTTC. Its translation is CASSLGRGGANVLTF.

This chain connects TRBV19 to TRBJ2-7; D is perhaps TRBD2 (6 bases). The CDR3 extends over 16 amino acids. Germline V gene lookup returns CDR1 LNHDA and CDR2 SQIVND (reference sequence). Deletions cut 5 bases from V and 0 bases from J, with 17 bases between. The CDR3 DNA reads TGTGCCAGTAGTCCCCGACGGAGGGTCAGCTCCTACGAGCAGTACTTC. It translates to CASSPRRRVSSYEQYF.

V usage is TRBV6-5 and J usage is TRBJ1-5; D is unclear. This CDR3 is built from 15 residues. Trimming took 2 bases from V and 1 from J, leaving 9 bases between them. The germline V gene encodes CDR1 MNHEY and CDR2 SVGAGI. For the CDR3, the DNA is TGTGCCAGCAGTTACACTGCGTCGAGCAATCAGCCCCAGCATTTT. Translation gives CASSYTASSNQPQHF.

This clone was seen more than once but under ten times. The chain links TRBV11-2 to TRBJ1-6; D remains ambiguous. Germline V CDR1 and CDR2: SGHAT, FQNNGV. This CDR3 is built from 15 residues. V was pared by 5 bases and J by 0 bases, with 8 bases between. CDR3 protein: CASSPESSYNSPLHF. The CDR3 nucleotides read TGTGCCAGCAGCCCCGAGTCCTCCTATAATTCACCCCTCCACTTT. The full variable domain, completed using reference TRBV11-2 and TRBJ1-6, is EAGVAQSPRYKIIEKRQSVAFWCNPISGHATLYWYQQILGQGPKLLIQFQNNGVVDDSQLPKDRFSAERLKGVDSTLKIQPAKLEDSAVYLCASSPESSYNSPLHFGNGTRLTVT.

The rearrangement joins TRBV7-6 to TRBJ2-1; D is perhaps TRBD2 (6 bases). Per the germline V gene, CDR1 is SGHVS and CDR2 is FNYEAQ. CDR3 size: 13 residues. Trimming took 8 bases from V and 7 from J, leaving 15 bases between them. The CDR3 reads CASGGATGNEQFF. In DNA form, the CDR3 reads TGTGCCAGCGGAGGGGCAACCGGGAATGAGCAGTTCTTC.

The CDR3 is CASSPPGGATNTGELFF. For the CDR3, the DNA is TGTGCCAGCTCACCACCGGGAGGGGCCACGAACACCGGGGAGCTGTTTTTT. V is TRBV18 and J is TRBJ2-2; 7 bases are shared with TRBD2. Unmatched junction bases numbered 4, after V lost 0 bases and J lost 0 bases. This CDR3 is 17 amino acids long. Germline values: CDR1 KGHSH, CDR2 LQKENI.

The CDR3 sequence: CASSPLTEVDYGYTF. Written as DNA, the CDR3 is TGTGCCAGCAGCCCCCTGACAGAGGTAGACTATGGCTACACCTTC. The chain employs TRBV9 and TRBJ1-2, with a tentative D call TRBD1 (5 bases). The CDR3 contains 15 residues. V lost 4 bases, J lost 3 bases, and 16 bases lay in between. Germline V gives CDR1 SGDLS, CDR2 YYNGEE.

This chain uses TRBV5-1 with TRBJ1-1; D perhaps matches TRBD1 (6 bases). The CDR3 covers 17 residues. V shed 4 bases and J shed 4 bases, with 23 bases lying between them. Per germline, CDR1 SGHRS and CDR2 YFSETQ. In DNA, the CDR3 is TGCGCCAGCAGCGAGGTCGTAACCGGGGGGCATAGCACTGAAGCTTTCTTT. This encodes CASSEVVTGGHSTEAFF.

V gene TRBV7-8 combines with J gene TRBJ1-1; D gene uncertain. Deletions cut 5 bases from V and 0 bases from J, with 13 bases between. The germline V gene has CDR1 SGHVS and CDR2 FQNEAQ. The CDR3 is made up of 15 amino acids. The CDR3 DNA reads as TGTGCCAGCAGCCCCCTGGTCAGGATGAACACTGAAGCTTTCTTT. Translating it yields CASSPLVRMNTEAFF. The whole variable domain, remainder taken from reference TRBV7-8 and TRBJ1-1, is GAGVSQSPRYKVAKRGQDVALRCDPISGHVSLFWYQQALGQGPEFLTYFQNEAQLDKSGLPSDRFFAERPEGSVSTLKIQRTQQEDSAVYLCASSPLVRMNTEAFFGQGTRLTVV.

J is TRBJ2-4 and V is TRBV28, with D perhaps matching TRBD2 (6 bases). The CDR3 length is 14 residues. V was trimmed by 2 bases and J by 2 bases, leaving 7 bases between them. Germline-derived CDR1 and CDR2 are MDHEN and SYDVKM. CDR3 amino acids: CASSLGGTKNIQYF. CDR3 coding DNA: TGTGCCAGCAGTTTAGGGGGGACCAAAAACATTCAGTACTTC.

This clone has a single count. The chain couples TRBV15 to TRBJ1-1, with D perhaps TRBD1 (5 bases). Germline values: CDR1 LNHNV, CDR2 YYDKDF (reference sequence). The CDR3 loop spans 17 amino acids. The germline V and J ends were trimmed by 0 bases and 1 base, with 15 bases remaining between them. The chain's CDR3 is CATSRDTGGRANTEAFF. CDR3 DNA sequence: TGTGCCACCAGCAGAGATACGGGGGGACGGGCGAACACTGAAGCTTTCTTT.

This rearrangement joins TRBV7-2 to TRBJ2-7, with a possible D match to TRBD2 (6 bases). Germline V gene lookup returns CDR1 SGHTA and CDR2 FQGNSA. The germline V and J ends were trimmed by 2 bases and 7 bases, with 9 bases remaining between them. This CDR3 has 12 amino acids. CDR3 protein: CASSLRRGEQYF. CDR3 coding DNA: TGTGCCAGCAGCTTACGGAGGGGAGAGCAGTACTTC.

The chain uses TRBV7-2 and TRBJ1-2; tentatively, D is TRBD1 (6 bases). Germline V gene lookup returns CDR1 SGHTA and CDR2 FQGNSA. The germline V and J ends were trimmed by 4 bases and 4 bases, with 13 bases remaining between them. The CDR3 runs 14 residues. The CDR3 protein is CASSSHDRFYGYTF. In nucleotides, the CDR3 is TGTGCCAGCAGCTCCCACGACAGGTTCTATGGCTACACCTTC.